Following are 20 T cell receptor beta chains from one sample sequenced in a study of Graves' ophthalmopathy and Graves' hyperthyroidism. RNA transcripts were the template, and TCR beta CDR3 regions were amplified from them. In the first round, RT-PCR was carried out with HTBI primers, and a multiplex PCR formed the second round. A single record per CDR3 protein comes from TCRdb applying MiXCR to the multiplex PCR reads. The sample has almost 750,000 distinct CDR3 sequences, 40% seen once. The sequenced sample was peripheral blood. These receptors all come from an adult man with Graves' ophthalmopathy.

This clonotype was recorded many times. The chain carries TRBV2 and TRBJ2-2, with unresolved D. The germline V gene encodes CDR1 SNHLY and CDR2 FYNNEI. The CDR3 totals 11 residues. Trimming pared 9 bases from V and 4 bases from J, leaving 6 bases between. DNA of the CDR3: TGTGCCAGTCAGCGCACCGGGGAGCTGTTTTTT. This encodes CASQRTGELFF.

With respect to this clonotype: A read error may produce the germline difference seen at one junction end. This sequence joins TRBV10-3 and TRBJ1-5, with D hard to call. The CDR3 loop spans 16 amino acids. Germline lookup yields CDR1 ENHRY and CDR2 SYGVKD. The CDR3 spells CASSYNSPRSNQPQHF. CDR3 DNA sequence: TGTGCCAGCAGTTACAACTCCCCGAGGAGCAATCAGCCCCAGCATTTT.

This clonotype was seen at least ten times. The chain carries TRBV7-8 and TRBJ2-7; 7 nucleotides line up with TRBD2. V trimming: 6 bases; J trimming: 7 bases; junction bases outside the gene matches: 6. The CDR3 totals 12 residues. Germline loops: CDR1 SGHVS, CDR2 FQNEAQ. CDR3 coding DNA: TGTGCCAGCAGTCAACGGGGAGGGGAGCAGTACTTC. It translates to CASSQRGGEQYF.

This clonotype was picked up a small number of times. The genes are TRBV7-9 and TRBJ2-2; the D is unclear. The length of the CDR3 is 12 residues. CDR1 and CDR2 (germline): SEHNR, FQNEAQ (reference sequence). V shed 5 bases and J shed 7 bases, with 8 bases lying between them. The CDR3 DNA sequence: TGTGCCAGCAGCATAAAAATCGGGGAGCTGTTTTTT. Amino acids: CASSIKIGELFF.

The chain employs TRBV11-2 and TRBJ2-5, with a possible D match to TRBD2 (6 bases). The CDR3 has 13 amino acids. The ends were cut back, 5 bases at V and 7 bases at J, with 14 bases in the middle. Per the germline V gene, CDR1 is SGHAT and CDR2 is FQNNGV. CDR3 in amino acids: CASSPRDLGTQYF. DNA of the CDR3: TGTGCCAGCAGCCCGCGGGACTTGGGGACCCAGTACTTC.

The gene calls are TRBV6-5 and TRBJ2-7, with TRBD1 matching over 7 bases. The V and J ends lost 6 bases and 3 bases, in that order; junction bases with no gene match: 8. Germline loops: CDR1 MNHEY, CDR2 SVGAGI. This CDR3 spans 14 amino acids. The CDR3 spells CASSWDSANYEQYF. The DNA of the CDR3 is TGTGCCAGCAGCTGGGACAGTGCGAACTACGAGCAGTACTTC.

V gene TRBV10-2 combines with J gene TRBJ1-6; D is unclear. The germline gives CDR1 WSHSY, CDR2 SAAADI. This CDR3 contains 15 residues. V was shortened by 2 bases and J by 0 bases, with 5 bases between the two germline ends. CDR3 bases: TGCGCCAGCAGTGAGACCAGCTCCTATAATTCACCCCTCCACTTT. This translates into CASSETSSYNSPLHF.

The chain has TRBV5-8 and TRBJ2-5; TRBD1 agrees at 7 bases. After removal of 4 bases from V and 9 bases from J, the junction contained 12 bases not matched to a gene. CDR3 length equals 14 residues. Germline loops: CDR1 SGHTS, CDR2 YDEGEE. CDR3 region: CASSTRQGQEAQYF. The DNA for the CDR3 is TGTGCCAGCAGCACCCGACAGGGCCAGGAGGCCCAGTACTTC. The full variable domain, rest sourced from reference TRBV5-8 and TRBJ2-5, is EAGVTQSPTHLIKTRGQQATLRCSPISGHTSVYWYQQALGLGLQFLLWYDEGEERNRGNFPPRFSGRQFPNYSSELNVNALELEDSALYLCASSTRQGQEAQYFGPGTRLLVL.

This clonotype has a single count. The V gene is TRBV3-1, the J gene TRBJ1-1; D perhaps matches TRBD1 (5 bases). Per germline, CDR1 LGHDT and CDR2 YNNKEL (reference sequence). The CDR3 spans 14 residues. The V and J ends lost 4 bases and 3 bases respectively, with 12 bases between them. Here the CDR3 DNA reads TGTGCCAGCAGCCGGGGCAGGGTCGACACTGAAGCTTTCTTT. Its translation: CASSRGRVDTEAFF.

This clonotype was seen many times. This chain links TRBV10-3 with TRBJ1-1; 7 nucleotides align to TRBD1. After removal of 9 bases from V and 2 bases from J, the junction contained 9 bases not matched to a gene. CDR1 is ENHRY, CDR2 SYGVKD, per germline. The CDR3 runs to 14 residues. The DNA for the CDR3 is TGTGCCATAAAGATACAGGGGCGAAACACTGAAGCTTTCTTT. Translation gives CAIKIQGRNTEAFF.

J is TRBJ2-3 and V is TRBV24-1; TRBD1 aligns across 7 bases. V shed 5 bases and J 4 bases; nucleotides not matched to a gene: 5. The germline CDR1 and CDR2 sequences are KGHDR and SFDVKD. This CDR3 is built from 14 residues. DNA of the CDR3: TGTGCCACCAGTGTCCCGACAGGGTCAGATACGCAGTATTTT. Translating it yields CATSVPTGSDTQYF.

The V gene is TRBV2, the J gene TRBJ1-1; 8 positions agree with TRBD1. The CDR3 runs to 12 residues. V lost 4 bases and J lost 10; bases outside the gene matches: 5. The germline V gene encodes CDR1 SNHLY and CDR2 FYNNEI. The CDR3 spells CASSATGGRAFF. The CDR3 DNA is TGTGCCAGCAGTGCAACAGGGGGAAGAGCTTTCTTT.

The chain uses TRBV20-1 and TRBJ2-7, with 8 bases aligning to TRBD2. Germline V gives CDR1 DFQATT, CDR2 SNEGSKA (reference sequence). The CDR3 is 13 residues long. V was clipped by 0 bases and J by 4 bases; unmatched bases: 2. For the CDR3, the DNA is TGCAGTGCTAGAGAAGGGACTAGATACGAGCAGTACTTC. Protein product: CSAREGTRYEQYF.

The rearrangement uses TRBV20-1 and TRBJ1-4, with D uncertain. The J call is in doubt because the DNA end fits TRBJ2-2 better. Looked up from germline, CDR1 is DFQATT and CDR2 is SNEGSKA (reference sequence). The CDR3 extends over 13 amino acids. CDR3 in amino acids: CSARVYGAGELFF. The CDR3 coding sequence is TGCAGTGCTAGAGTGTATGGGGCCGGGGAGCTGTTTTTT.

The V call is TRBV9, the J call TRBJ1-2; 11 bases fit TRBD1. CDR1 is SGDLS and CDR2 is YYNGEE in the germline V gene. J gave up 7 bases and V 4 bases, and 9 bases lay outside the gene matches. There are 15 residues in the CDR3. CDR3 region: CASSPVGQGAIGYTF. CDR3 bases: TGTGCCAGCAGCCCAGTCGGACAGGGGGCGATTGGCTACACCTTC. Combining the CDR3 with reference TRBV9 and TRBJ1-2 gives the whole variable domain DSGVTQTPKHLITATGQRVTLRCSPRSGDLSVYWYQQSLDQGLQFLIQYYNGEERAKGNILERFSAQQFPDLHSELNLSSLELGDSALYFCASSPVGQGAIGYTFGSGTRLTVV.

This chain links TRBV9 with TRBJ1-1; no definite D call. The CDR3 totals 14 residues. Between the trimmed V and J ends, which lost 5 bases and 0 bases, there was a span of 11 bases. Germline CDR1 SGDLS, CDR2 YYNGEE. For the CDR3, the DNA is TGTGCCAGCAGTTACCGCAACATGAACACTGAAGCTTTCTTT. Protein: CASSYRNMNTEAFF.

This clonotype turned up a few times. The rearrangement joins TRBV2 to TRBJ1-4; D remains ambiguous. Trimming stripped 6 bases from V and 5 bases from J, with 16 bases between. In germline, CDR1 is SNHLY, CDR2 FYNNEI. The CDR3 extends over 15 amino acids. The DNA for the CDR3 is TGTGCCAGCAGCCAAGTCTGGACGTTGAATGAAAAACTGTTTTTT. It specifies CASSQVWTLNEKLFF.

The CDR3 protein is CAISAETGNTIYF. The CDR3 DNA reads TGTGCCATCAGTGCAGAGACTGGAAACACCATATATTTT. V gene TRBV10-3 combines with J gene TRBJ1-3, with unresolved D. Per the germline V gene, CDR1 is ENHRY and CDR2 is SYGVKD. V lost 4 bases and J 2 bases, leaving 6 bases between the germline ends. The CDR3 is 13 amino acids.

Ten or more counts support this clonotype. The rearrangement joins TRBV19 to TRBJ2-6, with D perhaps being TRBD1 or TRBD2 (6 bases each). V was cut by 6 bases and J by 0 bases, with 12 bases left in between. Germline V lookup: CDR1 LNHDA, CDR2 SQIVND (reference sequence). This CDR3 has 16 amino acids. The CDR3 region is CASRSGANSGANVLTF. The CDR3 DNA is TGTGCCAGTAGGTCGGGGGCGAACTCTGGGGCCAACGTCCTGACTTTC.

V gene TRBV7-9 combines with J gene TRBJ1-1, with D possibly being TRBD1 (6 bases). Germline assignment: CDR1 SEHNR and CDR2 FQNEAQ (reference sequence). CDR3 length: 17 amino acids. Trimming removed 1 base from V and 0 bases from J, with 15 bases in between. This CDR3 reads CASSLGRQENMNTEAFF. The DNA of the CDR3 is TGTGCCAGCAGCTTAGGTCGACAGGAAAACATGAACACTGAAGCTTTCTTT.